The clone carrying this T cell receptor beta chain was observed at least ten times. What it recognizes is unknown. The data were taken from a study of regulatory T cells in long-lasting Graves disease. Findings and limits, study-wide: Persistent Graves' patients had lower TCR diversity than newly diagnosed ones.

Arm-PCR of CDR3 regions and iRepertoire HTBI primers were the basis on which TCR beta libraries were built. TCRdb processed the multiplex PCR reads anew with MiXCR; each CDR3 protein has one entry. The sample gives fewer than 400,000 distinct CDR3 sequences, about 20% of which show up once; 29% is in the top ten. Documented time point: persistent/refractory GD, antithyroid drugs over 5 years with positive TRAb. RNA isolated from PBMCs was used to make the TCR library. The TCR sequence derives from a female donor with Graves disease. The sample was peripheral blood mononuclear cells (PBMCs), taken when the disease was refractory, from a patient treated with antithyroid drugs.

The CDR3 DNA reads as TGTGCCAGCAGCTTAGCTGTGGGGTACGAGCAGTACTTC. Its translation is CASSLAVGYEQYF. The rearrangement joins TRBV7-2 to TRBJ2-7; the D is unclear. The V gene lost 0 bases and the J gene lost 4 bases, with 7 bases spanning the gap. The CDR3 runs 13 residues. The germline V gene has CDR1 SGHTA and CDR2 FQGNSA.